These 3 T cell receptor beta chains came from one sample sequenced in a study of CD8 T cells in ankylosing spondylitis. TCRdb re-derived calls from the 5' RACE reads in MiXCR, one entry per CDR3 protein. The sample consists of approximately 300,000 distinct CDR3 sequences, less than 10% of them appearing once. These receptors have no identified antigens. Broader study findings: Seemingly characteristic of ankylosing spondylitis blood was a TCR beta motif consisting of about 8 highly homologous variants.

The sequencing sample was made of blood, either unsorted or a sorted T cell fraction (not recorded which). The receptors derive from a male donor with ankylosing spondylitis.

This chain uses TRBV24-1 with TRBJ2-4; 8 nucleotides match TRBD1. With 4 bases clipped from V and 2 bases from J, the junction kept 3 bases outside the gene matches. The CDR3 extends over 15 amino acids. The V gene's germline CDR1 is KGHDR and CDR2 SFDVKD. The CDR3 spells CATSDRTGPKNIQYF. The CDR3 region has the DNA TGTGCCACCAGTGACCGGACAGGGCCCAAAAACATTCAGTACTTC.

This clonotype was recorded many times. The V and J genes are TRBV25-1 and TRBJ2-5, with 10 positions matching TRBD2. CDR1 and CDR2 (germline): MGHDK, SYGVNS. CDR3 size: 17 residues. Unmatched junction bases numbered 14, after V lost 5 bases and J lost 5 bases. CDR3 residues: CASSRQTPAGGLETQYF. In DNA, the CDR3 is TGTGCCAGCAGTCGTCAAACACCAGCGGGAGGGTTGGAGACCCAGTACTTC.

The chain joins TRBV5-1 to TRBJ2-2; TRBD2 aligns across 8 bases. J lost 6 bases, V lost 0 bases, and 7 bases had no gene match. CDR1 SGHRS and CDR2 YFSETQ come from the germline V gene. The CDR3 sequence is 16 residues long. CDR3 in DNA: TGCGCCAGCAGCTTGGTGGCGGGAGGCGACGCCGGGGAGCTGTTTTTT. It specifies CASSLVAGGDAGELFF. The full variable domain, completed using reference TRBV5-1 and TRBJ2-2, is KAGVTQTPRYLIKTRGQQVTLSCSPISGHRSVSWYQQTPGQGLQFLFEYFSETQRNKGNFPGRFSGRQFSNSRSEMNVSTLELGDSALYLCASSLVAGGDAGELFFGEGSRLTVL.